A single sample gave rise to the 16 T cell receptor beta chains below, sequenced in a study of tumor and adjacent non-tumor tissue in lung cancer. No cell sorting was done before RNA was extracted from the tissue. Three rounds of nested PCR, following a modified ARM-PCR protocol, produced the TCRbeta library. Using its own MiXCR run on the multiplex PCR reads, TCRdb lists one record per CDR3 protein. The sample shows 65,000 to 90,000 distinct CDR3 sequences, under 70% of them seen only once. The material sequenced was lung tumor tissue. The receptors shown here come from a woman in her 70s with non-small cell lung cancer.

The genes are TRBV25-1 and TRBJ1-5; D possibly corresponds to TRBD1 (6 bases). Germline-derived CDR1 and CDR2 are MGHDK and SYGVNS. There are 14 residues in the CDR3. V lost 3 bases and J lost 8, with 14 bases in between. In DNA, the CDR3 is TGTGCCAGCAGTGAGTGGAAGGGGGACAAGCCCCAGCATTTT. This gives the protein CASSEWKGDKPQHF.

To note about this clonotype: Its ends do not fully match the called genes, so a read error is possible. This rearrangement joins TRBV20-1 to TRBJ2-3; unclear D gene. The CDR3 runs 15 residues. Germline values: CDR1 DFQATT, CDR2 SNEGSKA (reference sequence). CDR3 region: CNAPGPFIGTDTQYF. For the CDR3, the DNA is TGCAATGCTCCAGGACCATTCATTGGCACAGATACGCAGTATTTT.

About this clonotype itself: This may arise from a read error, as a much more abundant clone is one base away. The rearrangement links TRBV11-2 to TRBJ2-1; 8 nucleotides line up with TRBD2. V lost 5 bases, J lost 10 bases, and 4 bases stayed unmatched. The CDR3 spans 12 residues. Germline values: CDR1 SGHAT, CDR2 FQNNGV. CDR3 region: CASSPRLAEQFF. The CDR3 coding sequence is TGTGCCAGCAGCCCCCGACTAGCGGAGCAGTTCTTC.

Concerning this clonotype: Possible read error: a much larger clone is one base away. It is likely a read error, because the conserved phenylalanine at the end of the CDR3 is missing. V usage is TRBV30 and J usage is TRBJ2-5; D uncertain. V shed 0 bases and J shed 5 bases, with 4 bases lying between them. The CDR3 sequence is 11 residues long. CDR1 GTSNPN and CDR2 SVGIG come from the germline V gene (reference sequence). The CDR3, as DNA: TGTGCCTGGAGTGTACAGGAGACCCAGTACATC. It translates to CAWSVQETQYI.

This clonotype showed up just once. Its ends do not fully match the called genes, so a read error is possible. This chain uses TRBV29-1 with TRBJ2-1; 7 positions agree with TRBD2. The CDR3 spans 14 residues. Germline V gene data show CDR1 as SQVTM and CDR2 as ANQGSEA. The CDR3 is CSVVPAGKDNEQFF. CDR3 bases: TGTAGCGTTGTTCCAGCGGGGAAAGACAATGAGCAGTTCTTC.

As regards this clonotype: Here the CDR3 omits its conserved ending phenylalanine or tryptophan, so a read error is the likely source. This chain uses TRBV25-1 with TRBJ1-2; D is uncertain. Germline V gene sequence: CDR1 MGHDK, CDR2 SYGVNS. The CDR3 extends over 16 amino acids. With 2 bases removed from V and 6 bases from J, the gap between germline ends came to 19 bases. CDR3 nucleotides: TGTGCCAGCAGTGAACGAGAAAGAGGGCAAGGCGATGGCTACACCATC. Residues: CASSERERGQGDGYTI.

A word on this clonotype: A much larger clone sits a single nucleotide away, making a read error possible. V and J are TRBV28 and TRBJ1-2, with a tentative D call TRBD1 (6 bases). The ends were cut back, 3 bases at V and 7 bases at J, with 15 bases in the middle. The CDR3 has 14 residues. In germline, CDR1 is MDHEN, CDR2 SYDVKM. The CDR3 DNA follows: TGTGCCAGCAGTTTCCAGGCAGGGGTGGGTGGCTACACCTTC. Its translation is CASSFQAGVGGYTF.

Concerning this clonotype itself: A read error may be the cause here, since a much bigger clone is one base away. DNA of the CDR3: TGTGCCACCAGCTTAGGGGCAGGGGCTTACAATGAGCAGTTCTTC. This translates into CATSLGAGAYNEQFF. The chain has TRBV7-8 and TRBJ2-1, with D possibly being TRBD1 (6 bases). CDR3 size: 15 residues. Germline V gives CDR1 SGHVS, CDR2 FQNEAQ.

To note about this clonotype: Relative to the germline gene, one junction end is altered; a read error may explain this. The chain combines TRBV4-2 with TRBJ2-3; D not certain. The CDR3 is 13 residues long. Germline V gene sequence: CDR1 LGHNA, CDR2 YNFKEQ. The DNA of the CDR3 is TGTGCCAGTAGCCAAACTACAGCAGATACGCAGTATTTT. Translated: CASSQTTADTQYF.

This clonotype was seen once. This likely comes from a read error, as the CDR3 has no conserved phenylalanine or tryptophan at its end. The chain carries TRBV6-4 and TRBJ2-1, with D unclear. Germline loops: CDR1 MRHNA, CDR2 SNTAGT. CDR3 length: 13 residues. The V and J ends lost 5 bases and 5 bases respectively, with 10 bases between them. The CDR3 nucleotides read TGTGCCAGCAGTTGGGCAGAGAACAATGAGCAGTTCTTA. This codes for CASSWAENNEQFL.

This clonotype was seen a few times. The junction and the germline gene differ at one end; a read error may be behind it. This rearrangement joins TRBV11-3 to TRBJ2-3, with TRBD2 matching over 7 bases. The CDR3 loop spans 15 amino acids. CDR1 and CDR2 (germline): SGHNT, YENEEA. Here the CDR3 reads CACSLGGSPTDTQYF. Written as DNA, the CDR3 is TGTGCCTGCAGCCTGGGGGGGAGCCCCACAGATACGCAGTATTTT.

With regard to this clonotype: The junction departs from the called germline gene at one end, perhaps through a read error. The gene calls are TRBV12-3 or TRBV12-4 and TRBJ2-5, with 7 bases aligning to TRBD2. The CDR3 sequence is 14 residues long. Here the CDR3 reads CASSRLMAGETRYF. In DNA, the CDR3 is TGTGCCAGCAGTCGCTTAATGGCGGGAGAGACCCGGTACTTC.

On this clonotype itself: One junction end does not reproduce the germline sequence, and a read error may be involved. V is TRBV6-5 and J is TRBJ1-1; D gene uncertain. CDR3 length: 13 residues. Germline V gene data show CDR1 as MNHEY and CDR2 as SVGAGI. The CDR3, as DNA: TGTGGCAGCAGTTCTAGCAGCCGCCAAAAAGCCTTCTTT. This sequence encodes CGSSSSSRQKAFF.

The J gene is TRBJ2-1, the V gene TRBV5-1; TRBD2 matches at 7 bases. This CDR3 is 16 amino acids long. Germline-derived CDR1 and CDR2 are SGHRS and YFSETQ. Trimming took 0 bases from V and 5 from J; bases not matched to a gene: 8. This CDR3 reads CASSLEASSGDNEQFF. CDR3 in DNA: TGCGCCAGCAGCTTGGAGGCGTCTAGCGGAGACAATGAGCAGTTCTTC.

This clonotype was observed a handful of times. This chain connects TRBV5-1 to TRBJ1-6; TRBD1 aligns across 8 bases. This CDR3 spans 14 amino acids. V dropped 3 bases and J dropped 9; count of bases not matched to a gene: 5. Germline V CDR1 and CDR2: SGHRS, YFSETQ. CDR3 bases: TGCGCCAGCAGCTCCGGGACAGGCGGTTCACCCCTCCACTTT. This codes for CASSSGTGGSPLHF.

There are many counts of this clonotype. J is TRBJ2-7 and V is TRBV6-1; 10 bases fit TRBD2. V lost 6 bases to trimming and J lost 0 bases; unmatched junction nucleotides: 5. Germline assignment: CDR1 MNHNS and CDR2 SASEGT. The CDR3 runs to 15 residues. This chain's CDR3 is CASSPGTSASYEQYF. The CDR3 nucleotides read TGTGCCAGCAGCCCAGGGACTAGCGCCTCCTACGAGCAGTACTTC.